Presented here are 16 T cell receptor beta chains from one specimen sequenced in a study of pediatric ulcerative colitis. Measured with immunoSEQ multiplex PCR; TCRdb has only the in-frame clones, and not every one. The table has tens of thousands of clones, roughly 83% seen once; the top ten hold around 23%. Sequenced input: blood. Every receptor here comes from a girl aged 5-17 years with moderate ulcerative colitis.

The chain couples TRBV7-9 to TRBJ2-2; possibly TRBD1 for D (5 bases). The CDR3 totals 15 residues. CDR1 and CDR2 from the germline V gene are SEHNR and FQNEAQ (reference sequence). V gave up 4 bases and J gave up 4 bases, with 13 bases separating them. CDR3 in DNA: TGTGCCAGCAGCTCAACTAAACAGGCCACCGGGGAGCTGTTTTTT. As protein: CASSSTKQATGELFF.

The chain joins TRBV5-1 to TRBJ2-3; D perhaps matches TRBD1 (6 bases). CDR3 size: 16 residues. The ends were cut back, 5 bases at V and 4 bases at J, with 20 bases in the middle. CDR1 is SGHRS, CDR2 YFSETQ, per germline. The chain's CDR3 is CASSRRGTRSSDTQYF. The CDR3 bases are TGCGCCAGCAGTAGGAGAGGGACAAGGAGCTCAGATACGCAGTATTTT.

V gene TRBV7-9 combines with J gene TRBJ1-4, with 8 bases that match TRBD1. The CDR3 extends over 15 amino acids. The germline V gene has CDR1 SEHNR and CDR2 FQNEAQ (reference sequence). V lost 5 bases and J lost 4; bases outside the gene matches: 6. CDR3 nucleotide sequence: TGTGCCAGCAGCCCTACAGGGGGGGATAATGAAAAACTGTTTTTT. Translated, it gives CASSPTGGDNEKLFF.

The chain recombines TRBV4-1 with TRBJ2-1; 10 positions agree with TRBD2. In germline, CDR1 is MGHRA, CDR2 YSYEKL. Germline trimming cut 2 bases from V and 9 bases from J; bases unmatched to any gene: 4. There are 14 residues in the CDR3. DNA for the CDR3: TGCGCCAGCAGCCAAAGCGGGAGGGCCGCTGAGCAGTTCTTC. Translating gives CASSQSGRAAEQFF.

The rearrangement links TRBV4-2 to TRBJ1-1; D gene ambiguous. Germline V gene data show CDR1 as LGHNA and CDR2 as YNFKEQ. This CDR3 region has 17 residues. The V gene lost 0 bases and the J gene lost 0 bases, with 14 bases spanning the gap. CDR3 bases: TGTGCCAGCAGCCAAGAGCTGACGCCCACGGTGAACACTGAAGCTTTCTTT. It yields the protein CASSQELTPTVNTEAFF.

The rearrangement links TRBV19 to TRBJ2-3; D is ambiguous. The length of the CDR3 is 17 residues. Trimming removed 7 bases from V and 0 bases from J, with 20 bases in between. From germline, CDR1 is LNHDA and CDR2 SQIVND (reference sequence). The CDR3, as DNA: TGTGCCAGTACGGGCGGAAGAGCCTGGGATAGCACAGATACGCAGTATTTT. Protein: CASTGGRAWDSTDTQYF.

V usage is TRBV30 and J usage is TRBJ1-2; D gene ambiguous. Germline V gene data show CDR1 as GTSNPN and CDR2 as SVGIG (reference sequence). The CDR3 runs to 14 residues. Trimming left V 0 bases short and J 7 bases short, with 15 bases between. Written as DNA, the CDR3 is TGTGCCTGGAGTGTACAAACCCAAGGAACTGGCTACACCTTC. Translating gives CAWSVQTQGTGYTF.

J is TRBJ2-7 and V is TRBV10-3; 8 bases are shared with TRBD1. The germline gives CDR1 ENHRY, CDR2 SYGVKD. The length of the CDR3 is 14 residues. Trimming at V came to 8 bases and at J to 7 bases, leaving 13 bases not matched to a gene. CDR3 region: CAIQPRAGGREQYF. CDR3 sequence (DNA): TGTGCCATCCAACCCAGAGCAGGGGGCAGGGAGCAGTACTTC.

This chain joins TRBV19 and TRBJ2-1, with 10 bases fitting TRBD1. There are 15 residues in the CDR3. V shed 3 bases and J 2 bases; nucleotides not matched to a gene: 1. Germline loops: CDR1 LNHDA, CDR2 SQIVND (reference sequence). CDR3 nucleotide sequence: TGTGCCAGTAGTATCGGACAGGGGGCCTACAATGAGCAGTTCTTC. Its protein product is CASSIGQGAYNEQFF. The full variable domain, in which reference TRBV19 and TRBJ2-1 provide the parts outside the CDR3, is DGGITQSPKYLFRKEGQNVTLSCEQNLNHDAMYWYRQDPGQGLRLIYYSQIVNDFQKGDIAEGYSVSREKKESFPLTVTSAQKNPTAFYLCASSIGQGAYNEQFFGPGTRLTVL.

V gene TRBV4-1 combines with J gene TRBJ2-3; 14 positions agree with TRBD2. V dropped 1 base and J dropped 4; count of bases not matched to a gene: 7. This CDR3 is 18 amino acids long. Germline CDR1 MGHRA, CDR2 YSYEKL. In DNA form, the CDR3 reads TGCGCCAGCAGCCAAGGTGGACTAGCGGGGGGTGGGGCAGATACGCAGTATTTT. It yields the protein CASSQGGLAGGGADTQYF.

The chain is built from TRBV7-2 and TRBJ2-3, with TRBD2 identical over 8 bases. Germline V gives CDR1 SGHTA, CDR2 FQGNSA. The CDR3 is 16 residues long. With V trimmed by 4 bases and J by 2 bases, 8 bases remained unmatched. The CDR3 sequence is CASSSRAGDVTDTQYF. DNA of the CDR3: TGTGCCAGCAGCTCACGAGCGGGAGATGTCACAGATACGCAGTATTTT.

This chain connects TRBV27 to TRBJ2-7, with 8 bases lining up with TRBD2. The CDR3 loop spans 15 amino acids. V was clipped by 3 bases and J by 4 bases; unmatched bases: 8. CDR1 is MNHEY, CDR2 SMNVEV, per germline (reference sequence). The CDR3 is CASSFGGGGGYEQYF. The DNA for the CDR3 is TGTGCCAGCAGTTTCGGGGGGGGCGGGGGTTACGAGCAGTACTTC.

V is TRBV2 and J is TRBJ2-1; 7 positions match TRBD1. V trimming: 1 base; J trimming: 9 bases; junction bases outside the gene matches: 9. CDR3 length equals 15 residues. Germline-derived CDR1 and CDR2 are SNHLY and FYNNEI. DNA of the CDR3: TGTGCCAGCAGTGAAGAACAGGGGATTTGGGGTGAGCAGTTCTTC. It encodes CASSEEQGIWGEQFF.

This clone was seen more than once but under ten times. This chain uses TRBV19 with TRBJ2-2; no reliable D call. CDR1 is LNHDA and CDR2 is SQIVND in the germline V gene (reference sequence). The V end lost 8 bases, the J end lost 10 bases, and 17 bases lay between the germline ends. The CDR3 is 13 amino acids. CDR3 nucleotide sequence: TGTGCCAGTCGACCTCTGACGAGAGAGGAGCTGTTTTTT. Amino acid sequence: CASRPLTREELFF. The entire variable domain, with the rest obtained from reference TRBV19 and TRBJ2-2, is as follows: DGGITQSPKYLFRKEGQNVTLSCEQNLNHDAMYWYRQDPGQGLRLIYYSQIVNDFQKGDIAEGYSVSREKKESFPLTVTSAQKNPTAFYLCASRPLTREELFFGEGSRLTVL.

This clone was seen just once. V usage is TRBV7-8 and J usage is TRBJ1-1; no definite D call. Germline loops: CDR1 SGHVS, CDR2 FQNEAQ. The CDR3 length is 18 residues. The V and J ends lost 5 bases and 2 bases respectively, with 24 bases between them. The CDR3 protein is CASSPQYKTPTVNTEAFF. The CDR3 DNA follows: TGTGCCAGCAGCCCTCAGTATAAAACCCCCACGGTTAACACTGAAGCTTTCTTT.

This clone was observed a single time. The gene calls are TRBV6-6 and TRBJ2-7; TRBD1 agrees at 8 bases. This CDR3 comprises 15 residues. Germline CDR1 is MNHNY and CDR2 is SVGAGI (reference sequence). With V trimmed by 5 bases and J by 3 bases, 9 bases remained unmatched. The CDR3 DNA follows: TGTGCCAGCAGTCCCGGCGGACAGGGAGTCTACGAGCAGTACTTC. This sequence encodes CASSPGGQGVYEQYF.